These 22 T cell receptor beta chains came from one sample sequenced in a study of cytomegalovirus exposure and HLA in healthy donors (dated 2017 in TCRdb). The library was prepared using the immunoSEQ multiplex PCR assay. TCRdb provides this immuneACCESS table in a form limited to in-frame rearrangements. Some clones are lacking; in checked studies, under half of them reflect an unresolved V gene, and why the rest are absent is not known. Present in this sample are 170,000 or so clones, about four fifths of which were seen just once. About 2.8% of the sample belongs to the ten largest clones. The sample consisted of PBMCs. The receptors derive from a young woman in good health and CMV-seropositive.

This clone was detected only a few times. The chain recombines TRBV5-6 with TRBJ2-4; D possibly corresponds to TRBD2 (6 bases). Germline V gene data show CDR1 as SGHDT and CDR2 as YYEEEE. There are 13 residues in the CDR3. With 0 bases removed from V and 7 bases from J, the gap between germline ends came to 8 bases. In DNA form, the CDR3 reads TGTGCCAGCAGCTTGGGGAGGGGTAACATTCAGTACTTC. Translated, it gives CASSLGRGNIQYF.

This clone occurred once. The chain carries TRBV27 and TRBJ2-1; 10 bases match TRBD2. CDR1 is MNHEY, CDR2 SMNVEV, per germline (reference sequence). The ends lost 10 bases at V and 0 bases at J; junction bases unmatched: 3. This CDR3 is 14 amino acids long. The CDR3 region is CATSSGSSYNEQFF. CDR3 in DNA: TGTGCCACATCTAGCGGGAGCTCCTACAATGAGCAGTTCTTC.

In this sample, this clone turned up once. V is TRBV5-1 and J is TRBJ2-4; maybe TRBD2 (6 bases). V was trimmed by 0 bases and J by 2 bases, leaving 9 bases between them. The CDR3 loop spans 15 amino acids. Germline values: CDR1 SGHRS, CDR2 YFSETQ. CDR3 protein: CASSLAGGTKNIQYF. CDR3 DNA: TGCGCCAGCAGCTTGGCCGGCGGGACCAAAAACATTCAGTACTTC.

The chain combines TRBV4-2 with TRBJ1-2; D uncertain. CDR3 length equals 15 residues. V was pared by 5 bases and J by 4 bases, with 17 bases between. The germline gives CDR1 LGHNA, CDR2 YNFKEQ. CDR3: CASSSTFYQTYGYTF. Here the CDR3 DNA reads TGTGCCAGCAGCTCAACTTTTTACCAAACCTATGGCTACACCTTC.

The chain couples TRBV7-9 to TRBJ2-3; D unclear. CDR3 size: 16 residues. Germline V lookup: CDR1 SEHNR, CDR2 FQNEAQ (reference sequence). V shed 3 bases and J shed 7 bases, with 20 bases lying between them. The CDR3, as DNA: TGTGCCAGCAGCTTTTCGACATTTGGCGTGAGAAATACGCAGTATTTT. This translates into CASSFSTFGVRNTQYF.

This clone was detected only a few times. This chain links TRBV2 with TRBJ2-7; 9 nucleotides match TRBD2. With V trimmed by 7 bases and J by 7 bases, 5 bases remained unmatched. Germline CDR1 and CDR2: SNHLY and FYNNEI. This CDR3 spans 12 amino acids. CDR3 amino acids: CASTAGGQEQYF. The CDR3 bases are TGTGCCAGCACTGCGGGGGGGCAAGAGCAGTACTTC.

V gene TRBV5-5 combines with J gene TRBJ1-5, with TRBD1 as a possible D gene (5 bases). This CDR3 has 18 residues. Germline V lookup: CDR1 SGHKS, CDR2 YYEKEE (reference sequence). V lost 4 bases to trimming and J lost 0 bases, with 20 bases between them. The CDR3 nucleotides read TGTGCCAGCAGCCCTCAGGGCGAACAGACCTATAGCAATCAGCCCCAGCATTTT. This sequence encodes CASSPQGEQTYSNQPQHF.

This sequence joins TRBV9 and TRBJ2-5, with TRBD2 matching 8 bases. J was trimmed by 5 bases and V by 0 bases; bases with no gene match: 6. Germline V gene lookup returns CDR1 SGDLS and CDR2 YYNGEE. This CDR3 spans 15 amino acids. This chain's CDR3 is CASSVDPGTRETQYF. DNA for the CDR3: TGTGCCAGCAGCGTAGACCCCGGGACTAGGGAGACCCAGTACTTC.

In DNA form, the CDR3 reads TGTGCCAGCAGCTTCGGGAGTGGTAATAATGAAAAACTGTTTTTT. It translates to CASSFGSGNNEKLFF. The chain carries TRBV7-6 and TRBJ1-4, with D hard to call. Germline CDR1 reads SGHVS; CDR2 reads FNYEAQ. The CDR3 runs 15 residues. The V and J ends lost 3 bases and 4 bases respectively, with 12 bases between them.

V and J are TRBV4-1 and TRBJ2-3; D remains ambiguous. The CDR3 contains 14 residues. Germline CDR1 and CDR2: MGHRA and YSYEKL. The V and J ends lost 3 bases and 3 bases respectively, with 10 bases between them. The CDR3 loop is CASSHEYLTDTQYF. Here the CDR3 DNA reads TGCGCCAGCAGCCACGAATACCTAACAGATACGCAGTATTTT.

The J gene is TRBJ2-2, the V gene TRBV5-4, with D hard to call. Germline-derived CDR1 and CDR2 are SGHNT and YYREEE (reference sequence). V lost 7 bases and J 2 bases, leaving 15 bases between the germline ends. The CDR3 loop spans 15 amino acids. The CDR3 sequence is CASLETPINTGELFF. Here the CDR3 DNA reads TGTGCCAGCTTAGAGACTCCAATTAACACCGGGGAGCTGTTTTTT. Based on the CDR3 plus reference TRBV5-4 and TRBJ2-2, the full variable domain is ETGVTQSPTHLIKTRGQQVTLRCSSQSGHNTVSWYQQALGQGPQFIFQYYREEENGRGNFPPRFSGLQFPNYSSELNVNALELDDSALYLCASLETPINTGELFFGEGSRLTVL.

The V and J genes are TRBV5-1 and TRBJ1-1; TRBD1 agrees at 9 bases. Looked up from germline, CDR1 is SGHRS and CDR2 is YFSETQ. The CDR3 is 15 amino acids. V was clipped by 0 bases and J by 5 bases; unmatched bases: 5. The CDR3 coding sequence is TGCGCCAGCAGCTTGGGGGACAGGGTAGTGACTGAAGCTTTCTTT. Encoded protein: CASSLGDRVVTEAFF.

J is TRBJ1-2 and V is TRBV13; no firm D call. The V end was cut by 1 base, the J end by 5 bases, with 5 bases between. The CDR3 is made up of 12 amino acids. Germline lookup yields CDR1 PRHDT and CDR2 FYEKMQ (reference sequence). For the CDR3, the DNA is TGTGCCAGCAGCTTAGACAGATATGGCTACACCTTC. Translated: CASSLDRYGYTF.

This clone has only a few counts. The rearrangement links TRBV4-1 to TRBJ2-7; D gene uncertain. Deletions cut 5 bases from V and 6 bases from J, with 14 bases between. The CDR3 extends over 13 amino acids. CDR1 and CDR2 (germline): MGHRA, YSYEKL. CDR3 in amino acids: CASSGLGSREQYF. For the CDR3, the DNA is TGCGCCAGCAGCGGCCTAGGAAGTCGCGAGCAGTACTTC.

V gene TRBV5-1 combines with J gene TRBJ1-6; tentatively, D is TRBD1 (6 bases). V was pared by 3 bases and J by 5 bases, with 9 bases between. Germline V gene data show CDR1 as SGHRS and CDR2 as YFSETQ. The CDR3 is made up of 14 amino acids. The CDR3 nucleotides are TGCGCCAGCAGCTCCGGGACAAATAATTCACCCCTCCACTTT. It is translated as CASSSGTNNSPLHF. The complete variable domain, with remaining parts taken from reference TRBV5-1 and TRBJ1-6, reads KAGVTQTPRYLIKTRGQQVTLSCSPISGHRSVSWYQQTPGQGLQFLFEYFSETQRNKGNFPGRFSGRQFSNSRSEMNVSTLELGDSALYLCASSSGTNNSPLHFGNGTRLTVT.

The chain joins TRBV4-2 to TRBJ1-3, with a tentative D call TRBD1 (5 bases). CDR3 length: 16 amino acids. In germline, CDR1 is LGHNA, CDR2 YNFKEQ. V shed 4 bases and J shed 4 bases, with 17 bases lying between them. Here the CDR3 reads CASSPQRRGLGNTIYF. The DNA of the CDR3 is TGTGCCAGCAGCCCCCAACGAAGGGGTTTGGGAAACACCATATATTTT.

J is TRBJ1-1 and V is TRBV14; 8 bases agree with TRBD1. The CDR3 extends over 13 amino acids. The trim removed 7 bases at V and 4 bases at J, leaving 5 bases unmatched. Germline V CDR1 and CDR2: SGHDN, FVKESK. This chain's CDR3 is CASTLTGGTEAFF. CDR3 in DNA: TGTGCCAGCACCTTAACAGGGGGCACTGAAGCTTTCTTT.

The gene calls are TRBV5-1 and TRBJ2-7, with TRBD1 identical over 8 bases. The germline CDR1 and CDR2 sequences are SGHRS and YFSETQ. With V trimmed by 3 bases and J by 4 bases, 6 bases remained unmatched. This CDR3 spans 14 amino acids. The CDR3 is CASSSGTGPYEQYF. The CDR3, as DNA: TGCGCCAGCAGCTCGGGGACAGGACCTTACGAGCAGTACTTC. Variable domain in full (rest from reference TRBV5-1 and TRBJ2-7): KAGVTQTPRYLIKTRGQQVTLSCSPISGHRSVSWYQQTPGQGLQFLFEYFSETQRNKGNFPGRFSGRQFSNSRSEMNVSTLELGDSALYLCASSSGTGPYEQYFGPGTRLTVT.

V usage is TRBV5-8 and J usage is TRBJ1-1; the match to TRBD1 covers 8 bases. J gave up 4 bases and V 2 bases, and 7 bases lay outside the gene matches. Germline CDR1 is SGHTS and CDR2 is YDEGEE. The CDR3 length is 15 residues. In DNA form, the CDR3 reads TGTGCCAGCAGCTTCAGGGGGCGCGGGCGCACTGAAGCTTTCTTT. As protein: CASSFRGRGRTEAFF.

V gene TRBV13 combines with J gene TRBJ2-1; D might be TRBD2 (7 bases). Germline CDR1 PRHDT, CDR2 FYEKMQ (reference sequence). CDR3 length equals 15 residues. Trimming pared 1 base from V and 6 bases from J, leaving 13 bases between. The CDR3 nucleotides are TGTGCCAGCAGCTTAGTGCCGGGGGGCAGCAATGAGCAGTTCTTC. It specifies CASSLVPGGSNEQFF.

The chain combines TRBV9 with TRBJ1-2, with D uncertain. The CDR3 is 15 residues long. V shed 3 bases and J shed 2 bases, with 14 bases lying between them. Germline lookup yields CDR1 SGDLS and CDR2 YYNGEE. The CDR3 spells CASSATNGRNYGYTF. The CDR3 DNA sequence: TGTGCCAGCAGCGCGACAAACGGGAGGAACTATGGCTACACCTTC.

As concerns this clone: A read error may account for a junction end that differs from germline. The V call is TRBV20-1, the J call TRBJ2-7; 9 bases match TRBD1. CDR1 DFQATT and CDR2 SNEGSKA come from the germline V gene (reference sequence). This CDR3 comprises 11 residues. The CDR3 DNA sequence: TGCAGTGCGAGAGGGACAGGGGAGCAGTACTTC. Protein product: CSARGTGEQYF.